This entry concerns a single TCR beta chain. Its target is not known. The data derive from a study of cytomegalovirus exposure and HLA in healthy donors. General study points: Later analysis suggested links between common viral pathogens and several top significant clusters. Over 15,000 TCR beta sequences were associated with HLA alleles at 0.05 false discovery rate in a later analysis. In a later analysis, TCR association rates varied by HLA locus: DRB1 most, HLA-C fewest.

The PCR was carried out with 60 Vbeta primers and 13 Jbeta primers. The protocol was immunoSEQ multiplex PCR, while the TCRdb copy is restricted to in-frame clones and leaves out a portion. The data contain under 200,000 clones, 70% to 90% of them seen just once; the ten biggest clones take up over 1.5%. It was healthy bone marrow donors who served as donors. CDR3 length: 17 amino acids. Trimming shortened V by 1 base and J by 0 bases, and 13 bases separated the two germline ends. Germline V gene sequence: CDR1 SNHLY, CDR2 FYNNEI. This rearrangement joins TRBV2 to TRBJ1-5; D is perhaps TRBD1 (5 bases). Sequenced sample: PBMCs. The sequence was obtained from a woman aged 18-29 years in good health and CMV-seronegative. CDR3 sequence reads: CASSEVLTGDSNQPQHF. The CDR3 nucleotides are TGTGCCAGCAGTGAAGTCCTAACAGGAGATAGCAATCAGCCCCAGCATTTT.